These 20 T cell receptor beta chains were all obtained from the same sample, sequenced in a study of shared clonotypes between healthy human individuals (dated by TCRdb to about 2020). The protocol used for the library was the immunoSEQ multiplex PCR assay. What TCRdb holds here is the immuneACCESS table cut down to in-frame rearrangements. Part of the clones is not present; checked against another copy, under half of the missing clones reflect an unresolved V gene, and the others are unexplained. Within this sample are about 980,000 clones, with more than 75% of them counted one time only. Approximately 1.5% of the sample is taken by the ten largest. Sequencing input: memory CD4+ T cells sorted from blood. Taken with the paper, the label for cell subset or site translates to: CD45RA-negative fraction. These TCRs come from a man between 18 and 35 years old in good health.

As concerns this clone: The same CDR3 is also encoded by other DNA sequences in this sample. The V and J genes are TRBV27 and TRBJ2-7, with D tentatively TRBD1 (6 bases). This CDR3 has 14 amino acids. The V and J ends lost 2 bases and 4 bases respectively, with 12 bases between them. Germline V gives CDR1 MNHEY, CDR2 SMNVEV (reference sequence). In nucleotides, the CDR3 is TGTGCCAGCAGTTTAAGGGGGACGGGTTACGAGCAGTACTTC. It specifies CASSLRGTGYEQYF.

This clone has more than one count but fewer than ten. The genes are TRBV27 and TRBJ1-5, with 10 positions matching TRBD1. Germline CDR1 reads MNHEY; CDR2 reads SMNVEV (reference sequence). Trimming cost V 5 bases and J 0 bases; bases outside gene matches: 7. The CDR3 contains 17 residues. CDR3: CASSRRTGGSSNQPQHF. CDR3 nucleotide sequence: TGTGCCAGCAGTCGAAGGACAGGGGGATCTAGCAATCAGCCCCAGCATTTT.

V and J are TRBV6-6 and TRBJ2-7; no firm D call. This CDR3 region has 12 residues. CDR1 and CDR2 from the germline V gene are MNHNY and SVGAGI (reference sequence). Deletions cut 0 bases from V and 6 bases from J, with 6 bases between. This chain's CDR3 is CASSYSATEQYF. DNA of the CDR3: TGTGCCAGCAGTTACTCAGCGACCGAGCAGTACTTC.

A remark on this clone: The sample holds other DNA sequences that translate to the same CDR3. V and J are TRBV19 and TRBJ1-1; D gene uncertain. Germline V lookup: CDR1 LNHDA, CDR2 SQIVND (reference sequence). V was clipped by 6 bases and J by 1 base, with 6 bases between them. This CDR3 has 12 amino acids. The CDR3 nucleotides are TGTGCCAGTAGACAGAGGAACACTGAAGCTTTCTTT. Encoded protein: CASRQRNTEAFF.

This clone was counted only a few times. Other nucleotide sequences in the sample specify the same CDR3. This chain joins TRBV11-2 and TRBJ2-3; tentatively, D is TRBD1 or TRBD2 (5 bases each). CDR3 length: 14 amino acids. Looked up from germline, CDR1 is SGHAT and CDR2 is FQNNGV. V lost 3 bases and J 2 bases, leaving 9 bases between the germline ends. The CDR3 DNA follows: TGTGCCAGCAGCTTTGAGGGGAACACAGATACGCAGTATTTT. It encodes CASSFEGNTDTQYF. The whole variable domain, filled in from reference TRBV11-2 and TRBJ2-3, reads EAGVAQSPRYKIIEKRQSVAFWCNPISGHATLYWYQQILGQGPKLLIQFQNNGVVDDSQLPKDRFSAERLKGVDSTLKIQPAKLEDSAVYLCASSFEGNTDTQYFGPGTRLTVL.

This rearrangement joins TRBV4-3 to TRBJ2-2; D is ambiguous. This CDR3 comprises 15 residues. V was cut by 0 bases and J by 7 bases, with 12 bases left in between. The germline gives CDR1 LGHNA, CDR2 YSLEER. Here the CDR3 DNA reads TGCGCCAGCAGCCAAGAGATGGCCCTCGGCGGGGAGCTGTTTTTT. Protein: CASSQEMALGGELFF.

This clone came up a few times. The CDR3 here is CASSPGPGELFF. The CDR3 DNA is TGCGCCAGCAGCCCGGGGCCCGGGGAGCTGTTTTTT. The rearrangement joins TRBV5-1 to TRBJ2-2; the D call may be TRBD1 or TRBD2 (5 bases each). V lost 4 bases and J 6 bases, leaving 7 bases between the germline ends. The germline V gene encodes CDR1 SGHRS and CDR2 YFSETQ. There are 12 residues in the CDR3.

The V gene is TRBV6-6, the J gene TRBJ1-1; D gene ambiguous. Germline CDR1 reads MNHNY; CDR2 reads SVGAGI (reference sequence). Trimming stripped 2 bases from V and 1 base from J, with 8 bases between. The CDR3 is 14 residues long. Here the CDR3 reads CASSYTLTNTEAFF. The CDR3 DNA reads TGTGCCAGCAGTTACACCCTCACGAACACTGAAGCTTTCTTT.

This rearrangement joins TRBV5-1 to TRBJ2-7, with 8 nucleotides matching TRBD1. In germline, CDR1 is SGHRS, CDR2 YFSETQ. The V gene end was trimmed by 4 bases and the J gene end by 3 bases; junction bases not matched to a gene: 9. CDR3 size: 15 residues. The CDR3 is CASSPADRVGYEQYF. The DNA for the CDR3 is TGCGCCAGCAGCCCGGCGGACAGGGTAGGCTACGAGCAGTACTTC. Based on the CDR3 plus reference TRBV5-1 and TRBJ2-7, the full variable domain is KAGVTQTPRYLIKTRGQQVTLSCSPISGHRSVSWYQQTPGQGLQFLFEYFSETQRNKGNFPGRFSGRQFSNSRSEMNVSTLELGDSALYLCASSPADRVGYEQYFGPGTRLTVT.

V usage is TRBV9 and J usage is TRBJ2-1; D gene ambiguous. V gave up 9 bases and J gave up 6 bases, with 22 bases separating them. The germline CDR1 and CDR2 sequences are SGDLS and YYNGEE. CDR3 length: 15 residues. CDR3 sequence reads: CATSRTGNPFNEQFF. The CDR3 DNA sequence: TGTGCCACCTCGAGGACGGGCAACCCTTTCAATGAGCAGTTCTTC.

This rearrangement joins TRBV19 to TRBJ1-2, with 11 nucleotides matching TRBD1. CDR3 length: 14 residues. Germline CDR1 and CDR2: LNHDA and SQIVND (reference sequence). The V segment lost 6 bases and the J segment 6 bases; nucleotides outside the gene matches: 6. Here the CDR3 DNA reads TGTGCCAGTAGCGCGGGACAGGGGGTTAATGGCTACACCTTC. It is translated as CASSAGQGVNGYTF.

The V gene is TRBV28, the J gene TRBJ1-4; D is unclear. Germline V lookup: CDR1 MDHEN, CDR2 SYDVKM. The CDR3 contains 12 residues. Deletions cut 4 bases from V and 4 bases from J, with 4 bases between. The CDR3 DNA sequence: TGTGCCAGCAGTTACCTTAATGAAAAACTGTTTTTT. Protein sequence: CASSYLNEKLFF.

The chain joins TRBV7-4 to TRBJ2-2; D unresolved. The CDR3 loop spans 13 amino acids. Trimming shortened V by 11 bases and J by 7 bases, and 17 bases separated the two germline ends. Germline-derived CDR1 and CDR2 are SGHVT and SQSDAQ. CDR3 residues: CAGHRRSFGELFF. The CDR3 nucleotides are TGTGCCGGGCATAGGAGATCTTTCGGGGAGCTGTTTTTT.

V gene TRBV18 combines with J gene TRBJ2-4, with 8 bases that match TRBD1. Germline V gene sequence: CDR1 KGHSH, CDR2 LQKENI. The CDR3 runs to 18 residues. The V segment lost 5 bases and the J segment 0 bases; nucleotides outside the gene matches: 12. The CDR3 DNA reads TGTGCCAGCTCAACCGGACAGGGCTTTGAACTAGCCAAAAACATTCAGTACTTC. This codes for CASSTGQGFELAKNIQYF.

The J gene is TRBJ2-7, the V gene TRBV5-1; TRBD1 is a possible D gene (5 bases). Germline values: CDR1 SGHRS, CDR2 YFSETQ. This CDR3 region has 13 residues. With 4 bases removed from V and 4 bases from J, the gap between germline ends came to 12 bases. The CDR3 spells CASSPSAGYEQYF. CDR3 nucleotides: TGCGCCAGCAGCCCATCGGCAGGGTACGAGCAGTACTTC.

This clone was detected only once. The chain is built from TRBV18 and TRBJ2-2; the D is unclear. The CDR3 is 14 residues long. The germline V gene encodes CDR1 KGHSH and CDR2 LQKENI. V lost 3 bases and J lost 5, with 10 bases in between. The chain's CDR3 is CASSPLVRTGELFF. The DNA of the CDR3 is TGTGCCAGCTCACCGTTGGTCCGGACCGGGGAGCTGTTTTTT. The variable domain in full, with the rest retrieved from reference TRBV18 and TRBJ2-2, is NAGVMQNPRHLVRRRGQEARLRCSPMKGHSHVYWYRQLPEEGLKFMVYLQKENIIDESGMPKERFSAEFPKEGPSILRIQQVVRGDSAAYFCASSPLVRTGELFFGEGSRLTVL.

This chain connects TRBV7-3 to TRBJ2-2; no reliable D call. The ends were cut back, 1 base at V and 5 bases at J, with 5 bases in the middle. CDR3 length equals 13 residues. Per the germline V gene, CDR1 is SGHTA and CDR2 is FQGTGA. This CDR3 is CASSLMETGELFF. The CDR3 bases are TGTGCCAGCAGCTTAATGGAAACCGGGGAGCTGTTTTTT.

In this sample, this clone turned up a few times. This sequence joins TRBV7-9 and TRBJ2-3, with TRBD2 matching over 7 bases. Germline V CDR1 and CDR2: SEHNR, FQNEAQ (reference sequence). The CDR3 contains 15 residues. J lost 2 bases, V lost 4 bases, and 6 bases had no gene match. CDR3 nucleotides: TGTGCCAGCAGCTCCAGCGGGACGCTCACAGATACGCAGTATTTT. Translation: CASSSSGTLTDTQYF.

The CDR3, as DNA: TGTGCCAGCAGCGTATTAGCCTACTCTGGGGCCAACGTCCTGACTTTC. The encoded protein is CASSVLAYSGANVLTF. This chain uses TRBV9 with TRBJ2-6; D ambiguous. V was clipped by 1 base and J by 0 bases, with 8 bases between them. The germline CDR1 and CDR2 sequences are SGDLS and YYNGEE. The CDR3 spans 16 residues.

On this clone: Other nucleotide sequences from this sample produce the same CDR3. This chain uses TRBV2 with TRBJ2-2; TRBD1 matches at 9 bases. J lost 5 bases, V lost 5 bases, and 3 bases had no gene match. Germline V gives CDR1 SNHLY, CDR2 FYNNEI. The CDR3 extends over 14 amino acids. The CDR3 DNA follows: TGTGCCAGCAGTTACAGGGGGCATACCGGGGAGCTGTTTTTT. It yields the protein CASSYRGHTGELFF.